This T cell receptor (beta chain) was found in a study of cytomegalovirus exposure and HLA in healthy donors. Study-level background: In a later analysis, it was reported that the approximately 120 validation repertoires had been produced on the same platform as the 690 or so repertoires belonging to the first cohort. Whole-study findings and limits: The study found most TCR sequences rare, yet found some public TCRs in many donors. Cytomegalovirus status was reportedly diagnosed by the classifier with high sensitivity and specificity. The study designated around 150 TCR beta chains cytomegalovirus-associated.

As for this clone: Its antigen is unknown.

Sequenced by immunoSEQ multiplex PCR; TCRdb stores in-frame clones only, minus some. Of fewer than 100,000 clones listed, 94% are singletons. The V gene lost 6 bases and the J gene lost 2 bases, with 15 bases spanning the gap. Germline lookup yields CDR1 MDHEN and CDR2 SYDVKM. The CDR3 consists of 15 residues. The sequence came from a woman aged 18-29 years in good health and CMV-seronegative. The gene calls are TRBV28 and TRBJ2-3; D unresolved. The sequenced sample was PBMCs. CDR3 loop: CASSQTTGNTDTQYF. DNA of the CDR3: TGTGCCAGCAGCCAGACAACCGGAAACACAGATACGCAGTATTTT.